Listed here are 17 T cell receptor beta chains from one sample, sequenced in a study of blood T cell repertoires in COVID-19. Libraries were prepared by immunoSEQ multiplex PCR; TCRdb keeps only in-frame clonotypes and omits some of them. The sample holds 270,000 or so clones, 80% to 85% seen once. The sequencing sample was made of PBMCs or T cells enriched from blood (not recorded which). The source is a man aged 45-60 years who had recovered from COVID-19.

The chain couples TRBV7-9 to TRBJ2-3; TRBD2 aligns across 7 bases. After removal of 11 bases from V and 2 bases from J, the junction contained 10 bases not matched to a gene. Germline V CDR1 and CDR2: SEHNR, FQNEAQ (reference sequence). This CDR3 region has 14 residues. As DNA, the CDR3 is TGTGCCGCGTCAGGAGCGGGGACCACAGATACGCAGTATTTT. It yields the protein CAASGAGTTDTQYF.

The V and J genes are TRBV27 and TRBJ2-7, with 13 bases identical to TRBD2. Germline CDR1 is MNHEY and CDR2 is SMNVEV (reference sequence). After removal of 6 bases from V and 3 bases from J, the junction contained 2 bases not matched to a gene. CDR3 length: 14 amino acids. The CDR3 region is CASSGTSGVYEQYF. For the CDR3, the DNA is TGTGCCAGCAGCGGGACTAGCGGGGTCTACGAGCAGTACTTC.

In DNA form, the CDR3 reads TGTGCCACCAGTGCCCGGGGGCAGGGGGCGAATCAGCCCCAGCATTTT. This encodes CATSARGQGANQPQHF. This chain connects TRBV24-1 to TRBJ1-5, with 8 bases that match TRBD1. The CDR3 loop spans 16 amino acids. V gave up 5 bases and J gave up 4 bases; unmatched junction bases: 9. Germline CDR1 reads KGHDR; CDR2 reads SFDVKD.

This clone was observed many times. Here the CDR3 DNA reads TGTGCCAGCAGTTACCCGAATAGGGGGCGAGGACCTTATCAGCCCCAGCATTTT. It is translated as CASSYPNRGRGPYQPQHF. V gene TRBV6-2 or TRBV6-3 combines with J gene TRBJ1-5; TRBD1 matches at 7 bases. J gave up 5 bases and V 2 bases, and 15 bases lay outside the gene matches. The CDR3 has 18 residues. Per germline, CDR1 MNHEY and CDR2 SVGEGT.

This rearrangement joins TRBV6-1 to TRBJ1-3; D remains ambiguous. This CDR3 contains 16 residues. The germline gives CDR1 MNHNS, CDR2 SASEGT. V lost 3 bases and J lost 0, with 12 bases in between. CDR3 amino acids: CASSDQPVASGNTIYF. The CDR3 nucleotides read TGTGCCAGCAGTGATCAACCAGTAGCCTCTGGAAACACCATATATTTT.

The chain employs TRBV19 and TRBJ2-7, with TRBD1 as a possible D gene (6 bases). V lost 2 bases to trimming and J lost 4 bases, with 18 bases between them. The CDR3 extends over 16 amino acids. Germline V CDR1 and CDR2: LNHDA, SQIVND (reference sequence). This CDR3 is CASSISRGIGVYEQYF. As DNA, the CDR3 is TGTGCCAGTAGTATAAGCAGGGGAATAGGCGTATACGAGCAGTACTTC.

The chain uses TRBV28 and TRBJ2-3; 7 bases are shared with TRBD1. The CDR3 covers 14 residues. Germline-derived CDR1 and CDR2 are MDHEN and SYDVKM. The trim removed 5 bases at V and 1 base at J, leaving 3 bases unmatched. The CDR3 nucleotides are TGTGCCAGCAGTCCTACAGGGGGCACAGATACGCAGTATTTT. This gives the protein CASSPTGGTDTQYF.

The gene calls are TRBV18 and TRBJ1-5; 10 bases map to TRBD1. This CDR3 comprises 16 residues. Germline CDR1 is KGHSH and CDR2 is LQKENI. The junction had 5 bases not matched to a gene; V was cut back by 0 bases and J by 6 bases. Here the CDR3 DNA reads TGTGCCAGCTCACCACCGGGACAGGGGCTGGCTCAGCCCCAGCATTTT. This encodes CASSPPGQGLAQPQHF.

The chain couples TRBV5-1 to TRBJ2-2; 8 nucleotides agree with TRBD1. The CDR3 is 15 amino acids. Germline CDR1 reads SGHRS; CDR2 reads YFSETQ. Unmatched junction bases numbered 5, after V lost 1 base and J lost 6 bases. The CDR3 here is CASSLNPTGAGELFF. CDR3 in DNA: TGCGCCAGCAGCTTGAACCCGACAGGGGCCGGGGAGCTGTTTTTT.

Here the CDR3 DNA reads TGTGCCAGCAGCCTGGGACAGTCAGGATTCGGGGAGCTGTTTTTT. This gives the protein CASSLGQSGFGELFF. V and J are TRBV5-6 and TRBJ2-2; 7 bases are shared with TRBD1. The CDR3 is 15 amino acids. The germline CDR1 and CDR2 sequences are SGHDT and YYEEEE. V shed 4 bases, J shed 7 bases, and the junction held 10 bases outside the gene matches.

The chain carries TRBV3-1 (or the pseudogene TRBV3-2) and TRBJ1-2; the D is unclear. V was cut by 6 bases and J by 8 bases, with 19 bases left in between. The CDR3 is 14 residues long. Germline-derived CDR1 and CDR2 are LGHDT and YNNKEL (reference sequence). The chain's CDR3 is CASSSDLFEGGYTF. CDR3 sequence (DNA): TGTGCCAGCAGTTCTGACTTATTTGAGGGCGGCTACACCTTC.

The rearrangement joins TRBV4-3 to TRBJ2-7, with D unclear. The CDR3 is 13 residues long. Trimming removed 3 bases from V and 2 bases from J, with 8 bases in between. From germline, CDR1 is LGHNA and CDR2 YSLEER. CDR3 sequence: CASSQRPAYEQYF. In DNA, the CDR3 is TGCGCCAGCAGCCAGAGGCCTGCCTACGAGCAGTACTTC.

The chain is built from TRBV27 and TRBJ1-2; no firm D call. The V gene lost 5 bases and the J gene lost 1 base, with 8 bases spanning the gap. The germline gives CDR1 MNHEY, CDR2 SMNVEV (reference sequence). The CDR3 runs to 13 residues. In DNA, the CDR3 is TGTGCCAGCAGTCCCGGGGTTAACTATGGCTACACCTTC. Its translation is CASSPGVNYGYTF.

The chain is built from TRBV3-1 (or the pseudogene TRBV3-2) and TRBJ2-2; D is unresolved. V lost 0 bases and J lost 1, with 6 bases in between. The CDR3 loop spans 15 amino acids. Looked up from germline, CDR1 is LGHDT and CDR2 is YNNKEL (reference sequence). The CDR3 DNA reads as TGTGCCAGCAGCCAAGATCGGGTGAACACCGGGGAGCTGTTTTTT. This encodes CASSQDRVNTGELFF.

The chain recombines TRBV24-1 with TRBJ1-2; 11 bases align to TRBD1. CDR1 KGHDR and CDR2 SFDVKD come from the germline V gene. CDR3 length equals 19 residues. The V gene end was trimmed by 8 bases and the J gene end by 8 bases; junction bases not matched to a gene: 24. For the CDR3, the DNA is TGTGCCACCAAAGGCCCGGGAGCGGACAGGGGGCAGCCTTCGCTCGGCTACACCTTC. Translating it yields CATKGPGADRGQPSLGYTF.

The chain couples TRBV29-1 to TRBJ1-2, with D unclear. Trimming stripped 7 bases from V and 0 bases from J, with 15 bases between. This CDR3 region has 14 residues. CDR1 SQVTM and CDR2 ANQGSEA come from the germline V gene. As DNA, the CDR3 is TGCAGCGCCGGCGGAGTTCGAGCTAACTATGGCTACACCTTC. This gives the protein CSAGGVRANYGYTF.

This chain links TRBV27 with TRBJ1-1, with no clear D. Trimming removed 4 bases from V and 0 bases from J, with 6 bases in between. The CDR3 covers 13 residues. Germline lookup yields CDR1 MNHEY and CDR2 SMNVEV (reference sequence). The CDR3 DNA sequence: TGTGCCAGCAGTTCCAACTTGAACACTGAAGCTTTCTTT. It is translated as CASSSNLNTEAFF.